Following are 10 T cell receptor beta chains from one sample sequenced in a study of shared clonotypes between healthy human individuals. The protocol was immunoSEQ multiplex PCR, while the TCRdb copy is restricted to in-frame clones and leaves out a portion. The sample consists of under 1,100,000 clones, about 80% of them appearing once. Input material: memory CD4+ T cells from PBMCs. Subset reported: CD45RA-negative fraction. These TCRs come from a man between 18 and 35 years old in good health. Some clones in this sample may be carry-over from other donors' samples.

The gene calls are TRBV28 and TRBJ2-7; no clear D gene. The CDR3 sequence is 14 residues long. V shed 7 bases and J shed 0 bases, with 13 bases lying between them. Germline loops: CDR1 MDHEN, CDR2 SYDVKM. The CDR3 nucleotides are TGTGCCAGCACTTCCGGCAGTTACTCCTACGAGCAGTACTTC. Translating it yields CASTSGSYSYEQYF.

The rearrangement joins TRBV28 to TRBJ1-1, with 12 bases that match TRBD1. Trimming cost V 3 bases and J 6 bases; bases outside gene matches: 14. CDR1 MDHEN and CDR2 SYDVKM come from the germline V gene. This CDR3 has 18 amino acids. Written as DNA, the CDR3 is TGTGCCAGCAGTTTTGCTGGGTGGGACAGGGGGCTGGTGGCTGAAGCTTTCTTT. It translates to CASSFAGWDRGLVAEAFF.

A few counts support this clone. The chain employs TRBV6-5 and TRBJ2-7, with 11 bases matching TRBD2. V was pared by 6 bases and J by 2 bases, with 6 bases of the junction left unmatched. Germline values: CDR1 MNHEY, CDR2 SVGAGI. This CDR3 comprises 15 residues. Written as DNA, the CDR3 is TGTGCCAGCAGGGCCGGGACTAGCGGCACCTACGAGCAGTACTTC. Residues: CASRAGTSGTYEQYF.

On this clone itself: This likely stems from a read error, as it lies one base from a far larger clone. This chain connects TRBV5-1 to TRBJ2-2; D possibly corresponds to TRBD2 (6 bases). CDR3 length equals 13 residues. Germline V CDR1 and CDR2: SGHRS, YFSETQ. The CDR3 DNA is TGCGCCAGCAGCGACAGTTACACCGGGGGGCTGTTTTTT. Translated: CASSDSYTGGLFF.

This chain uses TRBV2 with TRBJ2-3; D is ambiguous. The V end lost 4 bases, the J end lost 7 bases, and 9 bases lay between the germline ends. Germline V lookup: CDR1 SNHLY, CDR2 FYNNEI. CDR3 length: 12 residues. Here the CDR3 DNA reads TGTGCCAGCAGTGGAAAAGGCAATACGCAGTATTTT. Its translation is CASSGKGNTQYF.

The chain is built from TRBV12-5 and TRBJ1-5; D is perhaps TRBD1 (5 bases). The CDR3 length is 16 residues. The germline V and J ends were trimmed by 5 bases and 1 base, with 15 bases remaining between them. Per germline, CDR1 LGHNT and CDR2 FRNRAP. The CDR3 bases are TGTGCTAGTGGTCCCACCCCAGGGAAGAGCAATCAGCCCCAGCATTTT. Its translation: CASGPTPGKSNQPQHF.

This clone was detected once. The chain combines TRBV15 with TRBJ2-7; TRBD2 aligns across 10 bases. From germline, CDR1 is LNHNV and CDR2 YYDKDF (reference sequence). This CDR3 is built from 15 residues. The ends lost 4 bases at V and 1 base at J; junction bases unmatched: 4. CDR3 bases: TGTGCCACCAGCATAGGACTAGCGGCATCCTACGAGCAGTACTTC. It translates to CATSIGLAASYEQYF.

In this sample, this clone turned up a few times. The rearrangement joins TRBV19 to TRBJ1-5; TRBD1 aligns across 8 bases. This CDR3 is 18 amino acids long. Germline CDR1 reads LNHDA; CDR2 reads SQIVND (reference sequence). Germline trimming cut 0 bases from V and 3 bases from J; bases unmatched to any gene: 10. This chain's CDR3 is CASSIDRAGGLSNQPQHF. The CDR3 region has the DNA TGTGCCAGTAGTATAGATCGGGCAGGGGGCCTATCCAATCAGCCCCAGCATTTT.

V usage is TRBV5-4 and J usage is TRBJ2-3; perhaps TRBD1 as D (5 bases). Trimming cost V 1 base and J 4 bases, with 13 bases left between them. The V gene's germline CDR1 is SGHNT and CDR2 YYREEE (reference sequence). This CDR3 is 15 amino acids long. This chain's CDR3 is CASSLFGANADTQYF. CDR3 sequence (DNA): TGTGCCAGCAGCTTGTTTGGGGCTAATGCAGATACGCAGTATTTT.

The chain recombines TRBV28 with TRBJ1-4, with a weak D call TRBD1 (5 bases). The germline CDR1 and CDR2 sequences are MDHEN and SYDVKM. The CDR3 loop spans 15 amino acids. Trimming cost V 5 bases and J 4 bases, with 14 bases left between them. CDR3 loop: CASSRRDGRNEKLFF. The CDR3 DNA reads as TGTGCCAGCAGTCGCCGGGACGGCCGTAATGAAAAACTGTTTTTT. Supplemented by reference TRBV28 and TRBJ1-4, the full variable domain reads DVKVTQSSRYLVKRTGEKVFLECVQDMDHENMFWYRQDPGLGLRLIYFSYDVKMKEKGDIPEGYSVSREKKERFSLILESASTNQTSMYLCASSRRDGRNEKLFFGSGTQLSVL.